These 10 T cell receptor beta chains were sequenced from one sample in a study of shared clonotypes between healthy human individuals. TCRdb's table, derived via immunoSEQ multiplex PCR, lists solely in-frame clones and lacks some. Here the sample spans around 1.4 million clones, 98% being singletons. Sample: naive CD4+ T cells sorted from blood. Described subset: CD45RA+ positively selected. These receptors originate from a man aged 25 to 40 in good health.

In regard to this clone: Distinct nucleotide sequences in the sample also encode this CDR3. The rearrangement joins TRBV29-1 to TRBJ2-5; 7 bases are shared with TRBD2. The germline V gene has CDR1 SQVTM and CDR2 ANQGSEA. V lost 4 bases and J lost 1; bases outside the gene matches: 0. The CDR3 runs to 12 residues. The CDR3 spells CSVGLAQETQYF. The CDR3 bases are TGCAGCGTTGGACTAGCCCAAGAGACCCAGTACTTC.

The chain carries TRBV4-2 and TRBJ1-5; D gene unclear. The germline gives CDR1 LGHNA, CDR2 YNFKEQ. V was cut by 0 bases and J by 5 bases, with 8 bases left in between. The CDR3 covers 14 residues. CDR3 in DNA: TGTGCCAGCAGCCAAGATATTGGAGATCAGCCCCAGCATTTT. Its translation is CASSQDIGDQPQHF.

The gene calls are TRBV7-4 and TRBJ2-5; 9 positions agree with TRBD2. In germline, CDR1 is SGHVT, CDR2 SQSDAQ. With 4 bases clipped from V and 1 base from J, the junction kept 7 bases outside the gene matches. CDR3 length: 16 residues. CDR3 in amino acids: CASSSPLAGAQETQYF. CDR3 nucleotides: TGTGCCAGCAGCTCCCCACTAGCGGGCGCCCAAGAGACCCAGTACTTC. Together with reference TRBV7-4 and TRBJ2-5, the CDR3 gives the full variable domain: GAGVSQSPRYKVAKRGRDVALRCDSISGHVTLYWYRQTLGQGSEVLTYSQSDAQRDKSGRPSGRFSAERPERSVSTLKIQRTEQGDSAVYLCASSSPLAGAQETQYFGPGTRLLVL.

The chain links TRBV28 to TRBJ2-7, with D possibly TRBD1 on 5 matching bases. V lost 2 bases to trimming and J lost 0 bases, with 11 bases between them. Germline values: CDR1 MDHEN, CDR2 SYDVKM. CDR3 length equals 15 residues. The CDR3 DNA follows: TGTGCCAGCAGTTTAAGGGGAAGCTTCTCCTACGAGCAGTACTTC. This gives the protein CASSLRGSFSYEQYF.

This chain joins TRBV5-1 and TRBJ2-7, with a tentative D call TRBD2 (5 bases). V lost 4 bases, J lost 2 bases, and 16 bases lay in between. This CDR3 region has 15 residues. Germline lookup yields CDR1 SGHRS and CDR2 YFSETQ. CDR3 sequence: CASSPDPLETYEQYF. In DNA, the CDR3 is TGCGCCAGCAGCCCGGACCCACTAGAAACCTACGAGCAGTACTTC.

The gene calls are TRBV28 and TRBJ2-7; no reliable D call. The CDR3 has 13 amino acids. The germline CDR1 and CDR2 sequences are MDHEN and SYDVKM. V lost 5 bases, J lost 1 base, and 9 bases lay in between. CDR3 coding DNA: TGTGCCAGCAGTCCAGTGGTTTCCTACGAGCAGTACTTC. Its translation is CASSPVVSYEQYF. Supplemented by reference TRBV28 and TRBJ2-7, the full variable domain reads DVKVTQSSRYLVKRTGEKVFLECVQDMDHENMFWYRQDPGLGLRLIYFSYDVKMKEKGDIPEGYSVSREKKERFSLILESASTNQTSMYLCASSPVVSYEQYFGPGTRLTVT.

V usage is TRBV11-2 and J usage is TRBJ2-3, with a weak D call TRBD2 (5 bases). V was cut by 3 bases and J by 2 bases, with 18 bases left in between. This CDR3 contains 17 residues. The V gene's germline CDR1 is SGHAT and CDR2 FQNNGV. DNA for the CDR3: TGTGCCAGCAGCTTTTCATCTGTTGGACTGCACACAGATACGCAGTATTTT. Amino acids: CASSFSSVGLHTDTQYF. Using reference TRBV11-2 and TRBJ2-3 for the parts outside the CDR3, the full variable domain is EAGVAQSPRYKIIEKRQSVAFWCNPISGHATLYWYQQILGQGPKLLIQFQNNGVVDDSQLPKDRFSAERLKGVDSTLKIQPAKLEDSAVYLCASSFSSVGLHTDTQYFGPGTRLTVL.

This chain links TRBV19 with TRBJ1-5; D is possibly TRBD1 (5 bases). The germline V gene encodes CDR1 LNHDA and CDR2 SQIVND (reference sequence). Between the trimmed V and J ends, which lost 5 bases and 2 bases, there was a span of 16 bases. The length of the CDR3 is 16 residues. CDR3 in amino acids: CASSGGEWGGNQPQHF. The CDR3 DNA follows: TGTGCCAGTAGTGGAGGGGAATGGGGAGGCAATCAGCCCCAGCATTTT.

CDR3 DNA sequence: TGTGCCAGCAGCTCCCGGACAACCTACGAGCAGTACTTC. It codes for CASSSRTTYEQYF. The gene calls are TRBV5-4 and TRBJ2-7, with D perhaps matching TRBD1 (5 bases). Germline lookup yields CDR1 SGHNT and CDR2 YYREEE (reference sequence). V was clipped by 3 bases and J by 2 bases, with 9 bases between them. The CDR3 is 13 residues long.

The chain joins TRBV6-1 to TRBJ1-1; a weak D match, TRBD1 (6 bases). Germline loops: CDR1 MNHNS, CDR2 SASEGT. The CDR3 is 13 residues long. The ends were cut back, 6 bases at V and 11 bases at J, with 19 bases in the middle. The CDR3 DNA is TGTGCCAGCAGCGTCCCGGGACTGGGGGCTGCTTTCTTT. Its translation: CASSVPGLGAAFF.